Listed below are T cell receptor beta chains from one sample, sequenced in a study of T cell responses to AZD1222 COVID-19 vaccine. Profiled with immunoSEQ multiplex PCR; TCRdb holds only in-frame clones, not every one. The profile shows approximately 130,000 clones, 80% to 95% of them singletons. This sample comprised peripheral blood, obtained on day 0 of AZD1222 vaccination. The receptors here all came from an adult in good health. Each CDR3 is given with its conserved first and last residue. The order of the fields is J gene, V gene, clone size, D gene, CDR3 protein, CDR3 DNA. A D gene is named only where the DNA matches it firmly. Only some rows state a clone size, as once, few, many or a class for expanded clones.

>TRBJ2-1|TRBV7-3|once|TRBD1
CASSLNAGGHNEQFF
TGTGCCAGCAGCTTAAATGCAGGGGGCCACAATGAGCAGTTCTTC
>TRBJ2-7|TRBV7-2|.|TRBD2
CASSFDLLAGPYEQYF
TGTGCCAGCAGCTTCGACTTACTAGCGGGCCCCTACGAGCAGTACTTC
>TRBJ1-1|TRBV7-9|.|.
CASSLLGDYTEAFF
TGTGCCAGCAGCTTACTAGGGGACTACACTGAAGCTTTCTTT
>TRBJ2-1|TRBV5-4|once|TRBD2
CASSLAGDSYNEQFF
TGTGCCAGCAGCCTAGCGGGAGATTCCTACAATGAGCAGTTCTTC
>TRBJ1-2|TRBV20-1|.|TRBD1
CSADRGRGYTF
TGCAGTGCTGACAGGGGACGTGGCTACACCTTC
>TRBJ1-1|TRBV2|.|TRBD1
CASSSGQGREAFF
TGTGCCAGCAGTTCAGGACAGGGGAGGGAAGCTTTCTTT
>TRBJ2-2|TRBV6-5|.|.
CASVRQMNTGELFF
TGTGCCAGCGTCCGGCAGATGAACACCGGGGAGCTGTTTTTT
>TRBJ2-7|TRBV2|.|TRBD2
CAGGEGGRYEQYF
TGTGCCGGGGGGGAGGGAGGACGGTACGAGCAGTACTTC
>TRBJ1-2|TRBV27|.|TRBD1
CASSTRQGAGGYTF
TGTGCCAGCAGTACAAGACAGGGAGCAGGAGGCTACACCTTC
>TRBJ1-6|TRBV6-5|.|.
CASSYGGASYNSPLHF
TGTGCCAGCAGTTACGGGGGGGCGTCCTATAATTCACCCCTCCACTTT
>TRBJ1-5|TRBV28|.|.
CASRLPQFNQPQHF
TGTGCCAGCAGGTTGCCACAGTTCAATCAGCCCCAGCATTTT
>TRBJ1-1|TRBV9|.|.
CASSPQLNTEAFF
TGTGCCAGCAGCCCCCAGTTGAACACTGAAGCTTTCTTT
>TRBJ2-5|TRBV6-5|.|.
CASSYNRQGETQYF
TGTGCCAGCAGTTACAACCGGCAGGGAGAGACCCAGTACTTC
>TRBJ2-6|TRBV19|once|TRBD1
CASSLRGTLSGANVLTF
TGTGCCAGTAGTCTCAGGGGGACCCTCTCTGGGGCCAACGTCCTGACTTTC
>TRBJ1-5|TRBV28|.|.
CASNSDRRYSNQPQHF
TGTGCCAGCAACTCTGACAGACGATATAGCAATCAGCCCCAGCATTTT
>TRBJ2-7|TRBV5-6|.|TRBD1
CASSFGQGRYEQYF
TGTGCCAGCAGCTTTGGACAGGGTAGGTACGAGCAGTACTTC
>TRBJ1-2|TRBV5-5|.|.
CASSLGPPRALGYTF
TGTGCCAGCAGCTTGGGGCCACCCAGAGCGCTTGGCTACACCTTC
>TRBJ2-1|TRBV3-1/TRBV3-2|.|.
CASSHDLSSYNEQFF
TGTGCCAGCAGCCACGACCTGAGCTCCTACAATGAGCAGTTCTTC
>TRBJ2-1|TRBV6-4|.|TRBD2
CASGSSTSGMGEQFF
TGTGCCAGCGGTTCATCGACTAGCGGGATGGGCGAGCAGTTCTTC
>TRBJ1-2|TRBV28|once|.
CASSLVGLGGYTF
TGTGCCAGCAGTTTAGTGGGGCTTGGGGGCTACACCTTC
>TRBJ2-1|TRBV7-2|.|.
CASSVLDAPRSYNEQFF
TGTGCCAGCAGCGTACTCGATGCCCCTCGCTCCTACAATGAGCAGTTCTTC
>TRBJ1-2|TRBV28|.|TRBD1
CASRELGGGYGYTF
TGTGCCAGCAGGGAATTAGGGGGCGGCTATGGCTACACCTTC
>TRBJ1-5|TRBV7-9|.|TRBD1
CASSQGQANSNQPQHF
TGTGCCAGCAGCCAAGGACAGGCTAATAGCAATCAGCCCCAGCATTTT
>TRBJ1-4|TRBV28|.|TRBD1
CASSPRRTGGGEKLFF
TGTGCCAGCAGCCCGAGGAGGACAGGGGGTGGGGAAAAACTGTTTTTT
>TRBJ2-1|TRBV5-5|.|TRBD2
CASSKASGRGNEQFF
TGTGCCAGCAGCAAAGCTAGCGGGAGGGGCAATGAGCAGTTCTTC
>TRBJ1-5|TRBV6-5|.|TRBD1
CASSYKGAGNQPQHF
TGTGCCAGCAGTTACAAGGGGGCTGGCAATCAGCCCCAGCATTTT
>TRBJ1-2|TRBV15|.|.
CATSRGTEDGYTF
TGTGCCACCAGCAGAGGGACAGAGGATGGCTACACCTTC
>TRBJ1-1|TRBV27|.|TRBD1
CASSPRGPVTEAFF
TGTGCCAGCAGTCCCAGGGGGCCGGTCACTGAAGCTTTCTTT
>TRBJ1-6|TRBV11-2|.|.
CASSPYNSPLHF
TGTGCCAGCAGTCCTTATAATTCACCCCTCCACTTT
>TRBJ1-3|TRBV7-2|.|.
CASSLPYDRISGNTIYF
TGTGCCAGCAGCTTACCATACGACAGGATCTCTGGAAACACCATATATTTT
>TRBJ1-1|TRBV24-1|few|.
CATSDRYEAFF
TGTGCCACCAGTGATCGGTATGAAGCTTTCTTT
>TRBJ2-7|TRBV30|.|TRBD2
CAWSPTSGRLYF
TGTGCCTGGAGTCCGACTAGCGGGAGGTTGTACTTC
>TRBJ1-5|TRBV6-5|.|.
CASSYSIGLGQPQHF
TGTGCCAGCAGTTACTCGATTGGGTTGGGCCAGCCCCAGCATTTT
>TRBJ1-1|TRBV5-1|.|.
CASSLGGSNNEAFF
TGCGCCAGCAGCTTGGGAGGGAGCAATAATGAAGCTTTCTTT
>TRBJ2-7|TRBV19|.|.
CASSMGRVSEQYF
TGTGCCAGTAGTATGGGCAGGGTCAGCGAGCAGTACTTC
>TRBJ1-1|TRBV5-1|.|TRBD1
CASSARDRGLSTEAFF
TGCGCCAGCAGCGCCCGGGACAGGGGGCTGAGCACTGAAGCTTTCTTT
>TRBJ2-3|TRBV29-1|.|TRBD2
CSVARETDTQYF
TGCAGCGTTGCGCGGGAGACAGATACGCAGTATTTT
>TRBJ2-1|TRBV6-5|.|.
CASSSRRGNEQFF
TGTGCCAGCAGTTCTCGGAGGGGCAATGAGCAGTTCTTC
>TRBJ2-1|TRBV3-1/TRBV3-2|.|.
CASSQTKNEQFF
TGTGCCAGCAGCCAGACCAAGAATGAGCAGTTCTTC
>TRBJ2-6|TRBV15|.|TRBD1
CATSRFITGGSGANVLTF
TGTGCCACCAGCAGGTTTATAACAGGGGGCTCTGGGGCCAACGTCCTGACTTTC
>TRBJ1-1|TRBV5-1|.|.
CASSQNAGNTEAFF
TGCGCCAGCAGCCAAAATGCCGGGAACACTGAAGCTTTCTTT
>TRBJ1-1|TRBV11-3|.|.
CASSLLGATEAFF
TGTGCCAGCTCACTATTGGGGGCCACTGAAGCTTTCTTT
>TRBJ2-1|TRBV27|.|TRBD2
CASTGLAGVNEQFF
TGTGCCAGCACCGGACTAGCGGGAGTCAATGAGCAGTTCTTC
>TRBJ1-1|TRBV6-1|.|.
CASSEAGDTEAFF
TGTGCCAGCAGTGAAGCGGGGGACACTGAAGCTTTCTTT
>TRBJ1-4|TRBV28|.|.
CASTGDEKLFF
TGTGCCAGCACGGGGGACGAAAAACTGTTTTTT
>TRBJ2-5|TRBV18|.|.
CATKSGGSETQYF
TGTGCCACCAAAAGCGGAGGGTCAGAGACCCAGTACTTC
>TRBJ1-2|TRBV28|.|.
CASSFAGSSYGYTF
TGTGCCAGCAGTTTTGCGGGCAGTAGCTATGGCTACACCTTC
>TRBJ1-6|TRBV7-9|.|TRBD1
CASRRQGSNSPLHF
TGTGCCAGCAGACGACAGGGTTCCAATTCACCCCTCCACTTT
>TRBJ2-1|TRBV9|.|TRBD2
CASSGSVAGGSSYNEQFF
TGTGCCAGCAGCGGTAGCGTGGCGGGGGGGAGCTCCTACAATGAGCAGTTCTTC
>TRBJ1-4|TRBV28|.|TRBD1
CASRPGTGAEKLFF
TGTGCCAGCAGACCCGGGACAGGGGCGGAAAAACTGTTTTTT
>TRBJ1-5|TRBV10-3|.|.
CAISEPAGQPQHF
TGTGCCATCAGTGAGCCGGCCGGACAGCCCCAGCATTTT